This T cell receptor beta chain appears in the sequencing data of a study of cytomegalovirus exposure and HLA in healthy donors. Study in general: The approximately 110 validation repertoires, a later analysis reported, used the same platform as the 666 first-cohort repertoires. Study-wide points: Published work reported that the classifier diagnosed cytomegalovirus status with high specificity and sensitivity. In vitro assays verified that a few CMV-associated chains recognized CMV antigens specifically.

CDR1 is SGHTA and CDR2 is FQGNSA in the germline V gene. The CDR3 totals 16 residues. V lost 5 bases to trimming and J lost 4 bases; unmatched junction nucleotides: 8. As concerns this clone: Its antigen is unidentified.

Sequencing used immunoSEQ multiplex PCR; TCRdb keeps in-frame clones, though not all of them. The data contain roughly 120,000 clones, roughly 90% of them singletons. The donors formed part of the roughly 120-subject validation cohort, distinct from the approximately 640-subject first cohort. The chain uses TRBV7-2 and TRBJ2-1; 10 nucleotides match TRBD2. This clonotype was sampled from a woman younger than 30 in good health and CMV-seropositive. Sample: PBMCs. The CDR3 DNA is TGTGCCAGCAGCACCACTAGCGGGGCAGGATACAATGAGCAGTTCTTC. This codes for CASSTTSGAGYNEQFF.